This T cell receptor beta chain was captured in a study of cytomegalovirus exposure and HLA in healthy donors. With 60 Vbeta and 13 Jbeta primers, the PCR was carried out. Data came from immunoSEQ multiplex PCR; TCRdb stores just in-frame clones and leaves some out. This sample carries about 200,000 clones, with 0.9% to 1.4% going to the ten biggest clones. V gave up 0 bases and J gave up 7 bases; unmatched junction bases: 12. The CDR3 spans 17 residues. Germline V lookup: CDR1 SGHTA, CDR2 FQGNSA. The chain combines TRBV7-2 with TRBJ2-1, with TRBD2 matching 7 bases. This TCR derives from a girl aged 2-10 years in good health and CMV-seropositive. What was sequenced was PBMCs. CDR3 nucleotide sequence: TGTGCCAGCAGCTTAGCTCCACGGACCCCGCGGGGGAATGAGCAGTTCTTC. As protein: CASSLAPRTPRGNEQFF.